This record covers a single TCR beta chain. Antigen unknown. The repertoire was sequenced with immunoSEQ multiplex PCR; TCRdb's copy has only in-frame clones and lacks some. The table includes under 11,000 clones, about 60% detected once. These data are taken from a study of CD4+ T cells in melanoma. General study findings and limits: In melanoma, neoantigen-specific CD4+ T cells reportedly differed in differentiation state. CD8+ T cell, macrophage and B cell function reportedly correlated with neoantigen-specific CD4+ T cells.

CDR1 SNHLY and CDR2 FYNNEI come from the germline V gene. The CDR3 sequence is 14 residues long. Between the trimmed V and J ends, which lost 3 bases and 5 bases, there was a span of 13 bases. The clonotype originates from a human donor with melanoma. Material for sequencing was cells from a culture (not recorded whether cultured in vitro). The chain combines TRBV2 with TRBJ2-5, with D perhaps matching TRBD2 (6 bases). CDR3 coding DNA: TGTGCCAGCAGTGAGAGGTCCCGGGAGGAGACCCAGTACTTC. This gives the protein CASSERSREETQYF.